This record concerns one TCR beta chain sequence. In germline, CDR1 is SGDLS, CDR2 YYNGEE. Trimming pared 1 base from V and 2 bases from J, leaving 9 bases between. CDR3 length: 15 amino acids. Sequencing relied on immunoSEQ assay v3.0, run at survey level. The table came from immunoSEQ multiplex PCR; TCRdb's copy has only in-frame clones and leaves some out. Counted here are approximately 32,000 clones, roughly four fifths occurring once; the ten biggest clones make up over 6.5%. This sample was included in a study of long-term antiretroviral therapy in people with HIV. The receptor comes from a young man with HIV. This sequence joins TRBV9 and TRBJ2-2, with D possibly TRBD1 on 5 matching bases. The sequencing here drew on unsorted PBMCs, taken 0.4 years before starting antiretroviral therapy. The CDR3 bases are TGTGCCAGCAGCGTAACGACAGCTAACACCGGGGAGCTGTTTTTT. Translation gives CASSVTTANTGELFF.